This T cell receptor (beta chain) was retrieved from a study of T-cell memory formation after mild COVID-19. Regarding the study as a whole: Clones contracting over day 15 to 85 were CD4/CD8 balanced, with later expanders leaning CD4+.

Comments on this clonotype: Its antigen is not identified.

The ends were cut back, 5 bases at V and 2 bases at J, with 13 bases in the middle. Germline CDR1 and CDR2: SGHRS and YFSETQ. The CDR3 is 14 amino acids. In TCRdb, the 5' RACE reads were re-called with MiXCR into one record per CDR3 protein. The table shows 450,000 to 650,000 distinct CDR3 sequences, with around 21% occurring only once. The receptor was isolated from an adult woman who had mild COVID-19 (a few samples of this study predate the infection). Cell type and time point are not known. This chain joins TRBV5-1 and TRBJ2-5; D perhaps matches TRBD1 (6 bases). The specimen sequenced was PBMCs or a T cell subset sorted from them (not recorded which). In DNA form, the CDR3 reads TGCGCCAGCAGTGCAGGGACAACACAAGAGACCCAGTACTTC. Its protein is CASSAGTTQETQYF. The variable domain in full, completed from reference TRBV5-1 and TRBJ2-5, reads KAGVTQTPRYLIKTRGQQVTLSCSPISGHRSVSWYQQTPGQGLQFLFEYFSETQRNKGNFPGRFSGRQFSNSRSEMNVSTLELGDSALYLCASSAGTTQETQYFGPGTRLLVL.